This TCR beta chain was identified during a study of blood T cells in healthy people across ages. Of note for this clonotype: Antigen specificity is unknown.

The authors ran a second PCR of about 6 to 12 cycles using a sample-barcoded 5' primer and a J-beta primer mix. One entry per CDR3 protein, called by TCRdb with MiXCR from the 5' RACE reads. In the table there are around 580,000 distinct CDR3 sequences, 47% of which are singletons. Whole-study findings and limits: The authors considered diversity estimates from one million T cells to be underestimates.

This CDR3 spans 17 amino acids. V trimming: 1 base; J trimming: 7 bases; junction bases outside the gene matches: 10. CDR1 is MGHRA and CDR2 is YSYEKL in the germline V gene. The TCR sequence derives from a man of 80 years or more in good health. What was sequenced was blood. The chain uses TRBV4-1 and TRBJ2-1; 10 nucleotides line up with TRBD2. The CDR3 loop is CASSQVEAGGPWNEQFF. CDR3 in DNA: TGCGCCAGCAGCCAAGTAGAAGCGGGGGGGCCTTGGAATGAGCAGTTCTTC.